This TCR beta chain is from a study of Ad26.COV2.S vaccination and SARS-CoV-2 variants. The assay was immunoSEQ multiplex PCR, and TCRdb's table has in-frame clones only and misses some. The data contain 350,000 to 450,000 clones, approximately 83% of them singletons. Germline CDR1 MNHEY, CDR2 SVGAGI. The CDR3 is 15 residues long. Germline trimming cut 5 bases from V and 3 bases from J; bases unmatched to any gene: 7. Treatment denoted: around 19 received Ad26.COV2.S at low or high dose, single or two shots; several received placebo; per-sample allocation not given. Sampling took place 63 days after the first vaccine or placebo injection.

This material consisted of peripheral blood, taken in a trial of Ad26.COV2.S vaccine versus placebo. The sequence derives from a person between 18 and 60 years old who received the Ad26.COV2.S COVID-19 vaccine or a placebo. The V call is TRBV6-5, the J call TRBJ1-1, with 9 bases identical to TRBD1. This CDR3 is CASSITGGRDTEAFF. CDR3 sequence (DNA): TGTGCCAGCAGTATTACAGGGGGCCGCGACACTGAAGCTTTCTTT.